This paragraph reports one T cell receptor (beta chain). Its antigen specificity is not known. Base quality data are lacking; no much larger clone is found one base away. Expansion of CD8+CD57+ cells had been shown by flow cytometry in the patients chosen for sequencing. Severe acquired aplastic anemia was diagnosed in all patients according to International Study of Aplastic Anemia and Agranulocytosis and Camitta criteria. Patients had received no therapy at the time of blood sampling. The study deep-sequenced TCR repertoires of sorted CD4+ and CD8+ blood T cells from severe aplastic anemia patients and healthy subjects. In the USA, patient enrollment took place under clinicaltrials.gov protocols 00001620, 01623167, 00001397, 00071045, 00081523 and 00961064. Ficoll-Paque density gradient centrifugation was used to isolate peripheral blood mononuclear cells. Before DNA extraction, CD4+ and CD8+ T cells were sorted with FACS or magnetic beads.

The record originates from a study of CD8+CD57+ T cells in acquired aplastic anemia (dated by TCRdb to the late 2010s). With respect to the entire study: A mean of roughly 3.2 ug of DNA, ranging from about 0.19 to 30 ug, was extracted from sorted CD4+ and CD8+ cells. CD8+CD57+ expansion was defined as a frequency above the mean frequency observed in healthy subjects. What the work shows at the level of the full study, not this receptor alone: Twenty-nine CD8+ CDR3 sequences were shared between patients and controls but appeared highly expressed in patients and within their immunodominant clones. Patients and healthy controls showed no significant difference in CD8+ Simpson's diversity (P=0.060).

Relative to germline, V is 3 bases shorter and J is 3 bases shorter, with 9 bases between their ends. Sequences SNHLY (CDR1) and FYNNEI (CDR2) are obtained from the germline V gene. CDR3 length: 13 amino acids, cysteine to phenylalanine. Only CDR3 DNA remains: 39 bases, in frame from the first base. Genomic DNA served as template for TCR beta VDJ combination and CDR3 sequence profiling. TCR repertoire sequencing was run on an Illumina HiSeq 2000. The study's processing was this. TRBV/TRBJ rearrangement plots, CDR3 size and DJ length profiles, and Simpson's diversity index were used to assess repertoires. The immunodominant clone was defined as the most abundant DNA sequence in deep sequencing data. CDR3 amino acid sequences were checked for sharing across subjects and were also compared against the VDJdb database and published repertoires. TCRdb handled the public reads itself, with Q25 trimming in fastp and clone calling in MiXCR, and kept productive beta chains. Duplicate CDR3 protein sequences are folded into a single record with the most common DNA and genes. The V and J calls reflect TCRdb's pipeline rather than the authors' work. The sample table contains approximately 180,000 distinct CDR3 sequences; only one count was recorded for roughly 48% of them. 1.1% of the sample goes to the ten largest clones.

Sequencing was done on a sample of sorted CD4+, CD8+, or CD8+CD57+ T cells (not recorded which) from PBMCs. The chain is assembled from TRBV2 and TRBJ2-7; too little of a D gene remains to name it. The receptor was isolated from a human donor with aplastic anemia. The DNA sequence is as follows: TGTGCCAGCAGTGAGGCGGTACTCTACGAGCAGTACTTC. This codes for CASSEAVLYEQYF.